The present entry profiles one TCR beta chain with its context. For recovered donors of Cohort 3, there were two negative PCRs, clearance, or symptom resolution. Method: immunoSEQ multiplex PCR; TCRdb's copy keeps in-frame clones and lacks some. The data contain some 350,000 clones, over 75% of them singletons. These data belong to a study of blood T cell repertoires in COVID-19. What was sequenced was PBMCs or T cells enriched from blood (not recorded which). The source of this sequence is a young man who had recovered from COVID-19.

CDR3 nucleotide sequence: TGCGCCAGTCCCGAGCGGGGGTCTGGGGAGCTGTTTTTT. The encoded protein is CASPERGSGELFF. The chain carries TRBV10-1 and TRBJ2-2, with 8 nucleotides matching TRBD2. The CDR3 covers 13 residues. Germline V lookup: CDR1 WNHNN, CDR2 SYGVQD (reference sequence). The junction had 8 bases not matched to a gene; V was cut back by 9 bases and J by 8 bases.